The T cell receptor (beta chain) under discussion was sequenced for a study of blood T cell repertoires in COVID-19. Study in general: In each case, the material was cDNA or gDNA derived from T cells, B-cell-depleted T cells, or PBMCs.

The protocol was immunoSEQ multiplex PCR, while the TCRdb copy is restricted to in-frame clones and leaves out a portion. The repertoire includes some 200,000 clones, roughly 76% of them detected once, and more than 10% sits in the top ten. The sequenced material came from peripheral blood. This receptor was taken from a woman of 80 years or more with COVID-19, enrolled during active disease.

For the CDR3, the DNA is TGTGCCAGCAGCTTAATTTTTAACGCAGCAGGGGGCGAAGAAAAACTGTTTTTT. Amino acids: CASSLIFNAAGGEEKLFF. The V and J genes are TRBV7-9 and TRBJ1-4; 8 bases match TRBD1. CDR1 is SEHNR and CDR2 is FQNEAQ in the germline V gene (reference sequence). Trimming at V came to 2 bases and at J to 8 bases, leaving 16 bases not matched to a gene. The CDR3 covers 18 residues.